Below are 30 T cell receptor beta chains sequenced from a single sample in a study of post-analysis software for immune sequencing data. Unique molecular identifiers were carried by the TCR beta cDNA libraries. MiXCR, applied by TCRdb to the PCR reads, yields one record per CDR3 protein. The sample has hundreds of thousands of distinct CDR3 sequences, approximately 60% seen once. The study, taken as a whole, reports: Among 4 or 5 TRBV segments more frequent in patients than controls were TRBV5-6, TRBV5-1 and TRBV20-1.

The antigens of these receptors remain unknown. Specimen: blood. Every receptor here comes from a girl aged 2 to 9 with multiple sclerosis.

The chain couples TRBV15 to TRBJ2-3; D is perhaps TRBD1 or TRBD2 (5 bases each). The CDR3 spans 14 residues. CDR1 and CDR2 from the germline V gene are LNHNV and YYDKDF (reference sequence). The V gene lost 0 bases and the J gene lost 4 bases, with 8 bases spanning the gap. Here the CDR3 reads CATSRDLGADTQYF. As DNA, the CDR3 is TGTGCCACCAGCAGAGATTTGGGGGCAGATACGCAGTATTTT.

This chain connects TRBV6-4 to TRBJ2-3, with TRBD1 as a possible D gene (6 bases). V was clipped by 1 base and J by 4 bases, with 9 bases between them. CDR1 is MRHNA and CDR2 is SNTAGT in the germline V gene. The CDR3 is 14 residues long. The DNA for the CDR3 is TGTGCCAGCAGTGACTTCAGGGGAGCAGATACGCAGTATTTT. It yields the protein CASSDFRGADTQYF.

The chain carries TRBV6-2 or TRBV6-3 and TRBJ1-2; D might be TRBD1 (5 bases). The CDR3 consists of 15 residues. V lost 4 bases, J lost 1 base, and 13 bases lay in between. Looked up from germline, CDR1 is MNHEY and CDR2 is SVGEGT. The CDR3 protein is CASSFTGLDNYGYTF. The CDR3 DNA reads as TGTGCCAGCAGTTTCACGGGACTCGATAACTATGGCTACACCTTC.

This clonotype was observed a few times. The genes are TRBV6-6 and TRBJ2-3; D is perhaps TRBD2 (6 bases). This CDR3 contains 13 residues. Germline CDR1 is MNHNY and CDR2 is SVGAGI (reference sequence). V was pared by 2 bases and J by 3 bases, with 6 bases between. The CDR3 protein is CASSYRGTDTQYF. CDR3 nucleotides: TGTGCCAGCAGTTACCGGGGGACAGATACGCAGTATTTT.

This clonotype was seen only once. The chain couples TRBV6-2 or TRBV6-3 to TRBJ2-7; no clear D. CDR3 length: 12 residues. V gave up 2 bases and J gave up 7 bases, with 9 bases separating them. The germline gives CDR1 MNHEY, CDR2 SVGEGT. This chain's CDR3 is CASSYPGMEQYF. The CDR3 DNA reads TGTGCCAGCAGTTACCCCGGAATGGAGCAGTACTTC.

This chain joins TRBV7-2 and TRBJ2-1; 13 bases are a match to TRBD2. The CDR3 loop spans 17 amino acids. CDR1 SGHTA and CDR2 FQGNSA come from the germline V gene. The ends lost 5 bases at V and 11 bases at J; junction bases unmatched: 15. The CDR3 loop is CASSPGLAGAPVRQQFF. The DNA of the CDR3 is TGTGCCAGCAGCCCTGGACTAGCGGGGGCCCCCGTTAGGCAGCAGTTCTTC.

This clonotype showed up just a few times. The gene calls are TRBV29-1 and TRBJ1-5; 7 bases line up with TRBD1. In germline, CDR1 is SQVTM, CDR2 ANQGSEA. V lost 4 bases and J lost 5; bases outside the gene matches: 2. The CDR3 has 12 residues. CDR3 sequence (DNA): TGCAGCGTTGGACAGGGATATCAGCCCCAGCATTTT. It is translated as CSVGQGYQPQHF.

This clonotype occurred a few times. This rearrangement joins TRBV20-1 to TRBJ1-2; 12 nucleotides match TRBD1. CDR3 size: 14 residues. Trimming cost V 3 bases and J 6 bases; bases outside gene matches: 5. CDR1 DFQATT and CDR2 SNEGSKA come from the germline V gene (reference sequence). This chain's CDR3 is CSARRDRGHDGYTF. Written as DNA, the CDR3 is TGCAGTGCTAGGCGGGACAGGGGGCACGATGGCTACACCTTC.

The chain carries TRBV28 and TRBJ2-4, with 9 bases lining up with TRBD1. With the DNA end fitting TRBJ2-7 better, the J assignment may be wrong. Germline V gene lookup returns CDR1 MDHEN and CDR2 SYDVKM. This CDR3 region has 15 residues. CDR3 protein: CASTPGQGIPYEQYF. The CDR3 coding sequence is TGTGCCAGCACCCCAGGACAGGGGATTCCCTACGAGCAGTACTTC.

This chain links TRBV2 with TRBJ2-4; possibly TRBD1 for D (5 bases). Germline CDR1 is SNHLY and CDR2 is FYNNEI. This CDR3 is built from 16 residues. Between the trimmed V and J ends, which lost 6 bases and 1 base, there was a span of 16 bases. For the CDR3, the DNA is TGTGCCAGCAGCGATGACCAGGGAATGGCCAAAAACATTCAGTACTTC. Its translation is CASSDDQGMAKNIQYF.

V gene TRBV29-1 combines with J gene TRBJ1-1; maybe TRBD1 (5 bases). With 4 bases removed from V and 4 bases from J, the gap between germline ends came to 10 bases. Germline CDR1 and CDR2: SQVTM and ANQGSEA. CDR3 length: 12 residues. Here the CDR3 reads CSVVLGPTEAFF. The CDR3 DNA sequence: TGCAGCGTTGTCTTGGGGCCCACTGAAGCTTTCTTT.

The CDR3 nucleotides are TGTGCCAGCAGCTCTGGTCCTCGTGGGACCCAGACCCAGTACTTC. Translating it yields CASSSGPRGTQTQYF. This rearrangement joins TRBV7-2 to TRBJ2-5; D assignment may be TRBD1 or TRBD2 (5 bases each). The CDR3 length is 15 residues. CDR1 is SGHTA, CDR2 FQGNSA, per germline. The V end lost 4 bases, the J end lost 6 bases, and 18 bases lay between the germline ends.

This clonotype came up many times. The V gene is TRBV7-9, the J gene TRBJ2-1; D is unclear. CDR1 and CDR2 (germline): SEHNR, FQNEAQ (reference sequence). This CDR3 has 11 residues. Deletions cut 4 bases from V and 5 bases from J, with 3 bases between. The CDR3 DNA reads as TGTGCCAGCAGCTCAAACAATGAGCAGTTCTTC. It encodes CASSSNNEQFF.

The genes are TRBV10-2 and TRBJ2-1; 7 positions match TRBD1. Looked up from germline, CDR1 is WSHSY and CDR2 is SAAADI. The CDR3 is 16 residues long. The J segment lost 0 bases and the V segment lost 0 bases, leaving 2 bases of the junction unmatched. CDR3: CASSESGQSSYNEQFF. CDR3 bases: TGCGCCAGCAGTGAGTCGGGACAGAGCTCCTACAATGAGCAGTTCTTC.

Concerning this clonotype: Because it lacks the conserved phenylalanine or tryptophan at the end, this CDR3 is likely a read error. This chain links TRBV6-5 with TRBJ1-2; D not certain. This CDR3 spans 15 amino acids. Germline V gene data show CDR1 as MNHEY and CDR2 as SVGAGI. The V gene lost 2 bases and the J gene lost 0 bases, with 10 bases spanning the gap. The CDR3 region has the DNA TGTGCCAGCAGTTACCGGGGTGTAGCTAACTATGGCTACACCGTC. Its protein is CASSYRGVANYGYTV.

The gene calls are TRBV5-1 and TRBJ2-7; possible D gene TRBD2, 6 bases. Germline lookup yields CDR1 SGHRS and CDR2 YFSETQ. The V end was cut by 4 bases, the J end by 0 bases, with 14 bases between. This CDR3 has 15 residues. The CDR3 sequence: CASSLLGGASYEQYF. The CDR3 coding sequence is TGCGCCAGCAGCCTCCTCGGCGGGGCCTCCTACGAGCAGTACTTC.

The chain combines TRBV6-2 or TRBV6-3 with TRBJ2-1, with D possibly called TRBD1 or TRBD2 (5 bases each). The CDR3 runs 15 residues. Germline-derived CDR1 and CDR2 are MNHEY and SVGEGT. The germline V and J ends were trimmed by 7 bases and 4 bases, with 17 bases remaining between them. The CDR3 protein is CASISGTITYNEQFF. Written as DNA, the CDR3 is TGTGCCAGCATCTCCGGGACGATTACGTACAATGAGCAGTTCTTC.

Here the CDR3 reads CASSCGQTNYGYTF. The CDR3 nucleotides read TGTGCCAGCAGCTGCGGACAGACCAACTATGGCTACACCTTC. The rearrangement links TRBV5-5 to TRBJ1-2; TRBD1 is a possible D gene (6 bases). Trimming pared 3 bases from V and 2 bases from J, leaving 11 bases between. Germline assignment: CDR1 SGHKS and CDR2 YYEKEE (reference sequence). The CDR3 is 14 residues long.

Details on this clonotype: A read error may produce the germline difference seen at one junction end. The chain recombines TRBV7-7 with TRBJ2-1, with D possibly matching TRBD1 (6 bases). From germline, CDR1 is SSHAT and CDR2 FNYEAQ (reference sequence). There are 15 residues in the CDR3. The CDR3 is CASSLESGQGNEQFF. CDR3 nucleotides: TGTGCTAGCAGCTTAGAGTCTGGGCAGGGGAATGAGCAGTTCTTC. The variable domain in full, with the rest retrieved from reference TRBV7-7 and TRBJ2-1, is GAGVSQSPRYKVTKRGQDVTLRCDPISSHATLYWYQQALGQGPEFLTYFNYEAQPDKSGLPSDRFSAERPEGSISTLTIQRTEQRDSAMYRCASSLESGQGNEQFFGPGTRLTVL.

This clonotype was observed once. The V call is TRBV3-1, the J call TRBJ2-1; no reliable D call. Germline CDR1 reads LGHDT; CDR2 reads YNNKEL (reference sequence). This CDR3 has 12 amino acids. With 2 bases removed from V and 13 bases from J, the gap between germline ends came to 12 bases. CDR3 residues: CASSQLLTVQFF. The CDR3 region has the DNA TGTGCCAGCAGCCAACTTCTTACAGTCCAGTTCTTC.

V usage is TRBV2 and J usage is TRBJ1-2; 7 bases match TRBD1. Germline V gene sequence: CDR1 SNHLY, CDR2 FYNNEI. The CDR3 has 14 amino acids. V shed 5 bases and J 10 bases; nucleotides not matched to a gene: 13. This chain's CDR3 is CASSQRPDRSDYTF. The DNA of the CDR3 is TGTGCCAGCAGTCAACGTCCGGACAGGTCTGACTACACCTTC.

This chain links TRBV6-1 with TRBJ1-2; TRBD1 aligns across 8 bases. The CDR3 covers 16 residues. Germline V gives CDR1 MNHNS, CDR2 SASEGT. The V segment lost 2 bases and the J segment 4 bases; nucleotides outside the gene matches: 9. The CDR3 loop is CASSEPTGAHFYGYTF. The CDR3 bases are TGTGCCAGCAGTGAACCGACAGGGGCTCACTTCTATGGCTACACCTTC.

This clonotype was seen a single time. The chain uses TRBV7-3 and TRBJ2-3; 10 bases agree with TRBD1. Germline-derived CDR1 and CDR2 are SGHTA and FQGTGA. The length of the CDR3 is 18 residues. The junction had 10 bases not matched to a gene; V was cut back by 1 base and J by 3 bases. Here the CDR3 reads CASSLKTGGAGHTDTQYF. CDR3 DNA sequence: TGTGCCAGCAGCTTAAAGACAGGGGGCGCAGGGCATACAGATACGCAGTATTTT.

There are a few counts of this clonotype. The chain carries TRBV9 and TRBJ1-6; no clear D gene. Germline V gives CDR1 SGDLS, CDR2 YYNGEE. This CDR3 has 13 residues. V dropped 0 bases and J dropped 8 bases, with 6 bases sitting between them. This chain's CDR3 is CASSVDGDSPLHF. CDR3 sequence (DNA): TGTGCCAGCAGCGTAGACGGGGATTCACCCCTCCACTTT.

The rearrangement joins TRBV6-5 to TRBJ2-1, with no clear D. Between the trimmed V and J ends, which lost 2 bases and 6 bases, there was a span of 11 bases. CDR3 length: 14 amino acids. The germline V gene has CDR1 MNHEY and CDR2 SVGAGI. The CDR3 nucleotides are TGTGCCAGCAGTTACGCTAACTTACCCAATGAGCAGTTCTTC. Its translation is CASSYANLPNEQFF.

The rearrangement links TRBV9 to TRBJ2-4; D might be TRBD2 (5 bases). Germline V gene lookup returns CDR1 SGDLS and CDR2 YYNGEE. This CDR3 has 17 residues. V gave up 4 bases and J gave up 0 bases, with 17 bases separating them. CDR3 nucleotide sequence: TGTGCCAGCAGCCCAGGACCCCTAGCTGTAGCCAAAAACATTCAGTACTTC. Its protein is CASSPGPLAVAKNIQYF. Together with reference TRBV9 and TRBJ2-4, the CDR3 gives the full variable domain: DSGVTQTPKHLITATGQRVTLRCSPRSGDLSVYWYQQSLDQGLQFLIQYYNGEERAKGNILERFSAQQFPDLHSELNLSSLELGDSALYFCASSPGPLAVAKNIQYFGAGTRLSVL.

The CDR3 nucleotides are TGTGCCAGCAGTTACTCCGGACAGGGTGCGTGGGAGACCCAGTACTTC. Residues: CASSYSGQGAWETQYF. V and J are TRBV6-2 or TRBV6-3 and TRBJ2-5; 8 nucleotides match TRBD1. This CDR3 has 16 residues. CDR1 is MNHEY and CDR2 is SVGEGT in the germline V gene. V was pared by 0 bases and J by 5 bases, with 8 bases of the junction left unmatched.

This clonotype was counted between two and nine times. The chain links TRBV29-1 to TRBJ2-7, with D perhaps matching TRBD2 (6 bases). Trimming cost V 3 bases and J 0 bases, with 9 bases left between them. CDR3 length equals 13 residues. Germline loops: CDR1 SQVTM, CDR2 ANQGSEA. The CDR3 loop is CSVDSGPSYEQYF. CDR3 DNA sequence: TGCAGCGTTGACAGCGGGCCCTCCTACGAGCAGTACTTC.

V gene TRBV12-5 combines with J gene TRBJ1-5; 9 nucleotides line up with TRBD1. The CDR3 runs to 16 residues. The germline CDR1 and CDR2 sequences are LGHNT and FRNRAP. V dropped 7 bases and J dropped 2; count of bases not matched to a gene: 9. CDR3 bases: TGTGCTAGTGCCCTGGACAGGGGATTGCGCAATCAGCCCCAGCATTTT. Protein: CASALDRGLRNQPQHF.

CDR3 residues: CASTDSSNQPQHF. CDR3 bases: TGTGCCAGCACCGACAGTTCCAATCAGCCCCAGCATTTT. This sequence joins TRBV6-6 and TRBJ1-5; a possible D gene is TRBD1 (5 bases). The germline V and J ends were trimmed by 7 bases and 3 bases, with 10 bases remaining between them. The CDR3 totals 13 residues. Germline CDR1 MNHNY, CDR2 SVGAGI (reference sequence).